This entry lists 17 T cell receptor beta chains sequenced from one sample in a study of T cell repertoires in cytomegalovirus infection (dated by TCRdb to between 2018 and 2020). This sample's treatment or condition label indicates: in vitro stimulation with specific CMV peptide epitopes to enrich CMV-specific T cells. The run used an Illumina HiSeq 1500. Through fastp at Q25 and MiXCR, TCRdb rebuilt clones from the public reads, retaining in-frame beta chains. Every distinct CDR3 protein forms one entry, paired with its most common genes and DNA. The sample table shows some 940,000 distinct CDR3 sequences, and approximately 33% are seen once. Of the sample, under 15% is held by the ten largest clones. These TCRs are of unknown antigen specificity. The material sequenced was cultured CD8+ T cells from PBMCs, taken from culture after CMV antigen stimulation. These receptors all come from a human donor in good health (CMV status not recorded). Some clones in this sample may be carry-over from other donors' samples.

This clonotype was found a few times. The chain recombines TRBV5-1 with TRBJ1-2; D is perhaps TRBD1 (5 bases). The V end lost 6 bases, the J end lost 6 bases, and 12 bases lay between the germline ends. The CDR3 consists of 12 residues. Germline CDR1 and CDR2: SGHRS and YFSETQ. The CDR3 bases are TGCGCCAGCACGGCTGGGGGAGATGGCTACACCTTC. This encodes CASTAGGDGYTF.

This clonotype has just a few counts. The chain links TRBV6-2 or TRBV6-3 to TRBJ1-6; TRBD1 agrees at 7 bases. Germline loops: CDR1 MNHEY, CDR2 SVGEGT. V lost 8 bases to trimming and J lost 7 bases; unmatched junction nucleotides: 14. There are 16 residues in the CDR3. The CDR3 protein is CASAPRGGQANSPLHF. The CDR3 DNA reads as TGTGCCAGCGCCCCCCGGGGAGGACAGGCAAATTCACCCCTCCACTTT.

This clonotype turned up a few times. V is TRBV19 and J is TRBJ2-1; D call uncertain. This CDR3 is 13 amino acids long. In germline, CDR1 is LNHDA, CDR2 SQIVND (reference sequence). V lost 7 bases to trimming and J lost 0 bases, with 7 bases between them. This CDR3 reads CASTTASYNEQFF. DNA of the CDR3: TGTGCCAGTACCACGGCCTCCTACAATGAGCAGTTCTTC.

This clonotype was recorded many times. The J gene is TRBJ2-4, the V gene TRBV7-2; the D call may be TRBD1 or TRBD2 (5 bases each). Germline V lookup: CDR1 SGHTA, CDR2 FQGNSA. The CDR3 sequence is 16 residues long. V lost 3 bases and J lost 3, with 15 bases in between. In DNA, the CDR3 is TGTGCCAGCAGCTTCCGCCTAGGGACGGACAAAAACATTCAGTACTTC. This translates into CASSFRLGTDKNIQYF.

V gene TRBV4-1 combines with J gene TRBJ1-4; a weak D match, TRBD1 (6 bases). From germline, CDR1 is MGHRA and CDR2 YSYEKL. Trimming stripped 0 bases from V and 4 bases from J, with 15 bases between. The CDR3 has 17 amino acids. This CDR3 reads CASSQDPIQGINEKLFF. The CDR3 nucleotides read TGCGCCAGCAGCCAAGATCCGATCCAGGGGATTAATGAAAAACTGTTTTTT.

This chain joins TRBV29-1 and TRBJ1-2; D perhaps matches TRBD1 (6 bases). Trimming removed 0 bases from V and 3 bases from J, with 8 bases in between. CDR1 is SQVTM and CDR2 is ANQGSEA in the germline V gene. This CDR3 is built from 13 residues. CDR3 residues: CSVEEGADYGYTF. In DNA form, the CDR3 reads TGCAGCGTTGAAGAGGGGGCCGACTATGGCTACACCTTC.

This clonotype turned up a few times. The chain has TRBV6-1 and TRBJ2-1, with D unresolved. V shed 6 bases and J shed 3 bases, with 12 bases lying between them. Germline lookup yields CDR1 MNHNS and CDR2 SASEGT. The CDR3 has 14 amino acids. CDR3 in DNA: TGTGCCAGCAGCGTACAAGGCTACTACAATGAGCAGTTCTTC. It specifies CASSVQGYYNEQFF.

This clonotype was seen a single time. The chain employs TRBV6-6 and TRBJ2-7; D gene uncertain. The germline CDR1 and CDR2 sequences are MNHNY and SVGAGI (reference sequence). The CDR3 has 14 amino acids. The germline V and J ends were trimmed by 0 bases and 3 bases, with 9 bases remaining between them. DNA of the CDR3: TGTGCCAGCAGTTACTCGACTTTCCTCTACGAGCAGTACGTC. Protein: CASSYSTFLYEQYV.

This clonotype was seen just once. The gene calls are TRBV7-4 and TRBJ2-7, with 9 bases that match TRBD1. Germline values: CDR1 SGHVT, CDR2 SQSDAQ. V lost 5 bases to trimming and J lost 3 bases; unmatched junction nucleotides: 8. CDR3 length equals 15 residues. The CDR3 loop reads CASSARDRDLYEQYV. CDR3 nucleotide sequence: TGTGCCAGCAGCGCCAGGGACAGGGATCTCTACGAGCAGTACGTC.

This clonotype was detected a few times. The rearrangement uses TRBV28 and TRBJ2-1, with 8 bases matching TRBD2. CDR1 is MDHEN and CDR2 is SYDVKM in the germline V gene. This CDR3 comprises 15 residues. V was clipped by 6 bases and J by 0 bases; unmatched bases: 4. The CDR3 nucleotides read TGTGCCAGCAGGCCGAGCGGGAGCTCCTACAATGAGCAGTTCTTC. Its protein is CASRPSGSSYNEQFF.

This clonotype was seen many times. This chain uses TRBV7-6 with TRBJ2-1, with 13 bases aligning to TRBD2. The germline V gene has CDR1 SGHVS and CDR2 FNYEAQ. The CDR3 has 18 residues. J gave up 7 bases and V 3 bases, and 12 bases lay outside the gene matches. CDR3 protein: CASSFGPLGLAGRNEQFF. CDR3 in DNA: TGTGCCAGCAGCTTCGGACCGTTGGGACTAGCGGGAAGGAATGAGCAGTTCTTC.

The chain couples TRBV5-6 to TRBJ2-7; D ambiguous. Germline V gives CDR1 SGHDT, CDR2 YYEEEE. The CDR3 covers 12 residues. V lost 4 bases and J 7 bases, leaving 12 bases between the germline ends. The CDR3 DNA sequence: TGTGCCAGCAGCACCTTACAAGATGAGCAGTACTTC. Translation: CASSTLQDEQYF.

This clonotype was detected only a few times. The chain is built from TRBV4-1 and TRBJ2-2; TRBD1 is a possible D gene (6 bases). V lost 7 bases and J lost 6, with 12 bases in between. The germline V gene encodes CDR1 MGHRA and CDR2 YSYEKL. CDR3 length equals 13 residues. The CDR3 loop is CASTLTGPGELFF. The CDR3 coding sequence is TGCGCCAGCACCCTTACAGGGCCCGGGGAGCTGTTTTTT.

The chain is built from TRBV5-4 and TRBJ1-1; D unresolved. V lost 1 base, J lost 1 base, and 14 bases lay in between. The CDR3 loop spans 16 amino acids. Germline lookup yields CDR1 SGHNT and CDR2 YYREEE (reference sequence). DNA for the CDR3: TGTGCCAGCAGCTTGAGGAGGGAAACCAAGAACACTGAAGCTTTCTTT. This encodes CASSLRRETKNTEAFF.

This chain links TRBV11-3 with TRBJ2-1; D is undetermined. V lost 0 bases and J lost 7, with 7 bases in between. The V gene's germline CDR1 is SGHNT and CDR2 YENEEA. The CDR3 is made up of 13 amino acids. This CDR3 is CASSLDPSNEQFF. The CDR3 DNA reads TGTGCCAGCAGCTTAGATCCCTCAAATGAGCAGTTCTTC.

J is TRBJ2-5 and V is TRBV4-1; 7 bases map to TRBD1. CDR1 MGHRA and CDR2 YSYEKL come from the germline V gene. The V segment lost 0 bases and the J segment 4 bases; nucleotides outside the gene matches: 5. The CDR3 contains 15 residues. The CDR3 loop reads CASSQEAGGLETQYF. Here the CDR3 DNA reads TGCGCCAGCAGCCAAGAGGCAGGGGGTTTAGAGACCCAGTACTTC.

This clonotype came up once. Possible read error: a much larger clone is one base away. The V call is TRBV7-6, the J call TRBJ2-1, with D maybe TRBD1 (8 bases). CDR3 length: 15 amino acids. CDR1 and CDR2 from the germline V gene are SGHVS and FNYEAQ. V was trimmed by 4 bases and J by 7 bases, leaving 17 bases between them. The CDR3 DNA reads TGTGCCAGCAGCTCAAGGACAGGGAGGGTAAATGAGCAGTTCTTC. It codes for CASSSRTGRVNEQFF.